This TCR beta chain originates from a study of T cells in Graves' hyperthyroidism and ophthalmopathy (dated by TCRdb to the late 2010s). In terms of the full investigation: Peripheral blood was sampled at the time of initial diagnosis, prior to any treatment. The 75 to 100 discovery patients were divided at random into training and test sets in a 7:3 ratio. Following sampling, methimazole starting at 30 mg daily was given to hyperthyroidism patients, and high-dose intravenous methylprednisolone was given to ophthalmopathy patients. A discovery cohort of roughly 96 patients, 43 with Graves' ophthalmopathy and approximately 57 with stable Graves' hyperthyroidism, was used to find distinguishing TCR V-J signatures. Thyroid tissue and blood T-cell repertoires from six Graves' hyperthyroidism patients were also compared in the study. Prospective prediction of ophthalmopathy was tested in an independent validation cohort of some 19 hyperthyroidism patients and 15 to 17 patients who later progressed to ophthalmopathy. The paper describes TCR Vbeta CDR3 sequencing of some 130 peripheral blood samples, made up of approximately 40 ophthalmopathy patients, over 70 hyperthyroidism patients and 17 progressor patients.

Overall study outcomes, separate from this receptor: During validation, the model predicted progression to ophthalmopathy a median of roughly six months ahead of onset, with approximately 71% sensitivity and less than 85% specificity. A model built on a 13 V-J signature distinguished ophthalmopathy from stable hyperthyroidism, reaching over 85% sensitivity and under 84% specificity in cross-validation and 80%/75% in testing. No statistical method was used to set the sample size in advance, and investigators knew the group allocation. Most expanded thyroid clonotypes (frequency above 0.001) were also found in blood, which suggests that blood repertoires may mirror thyroid immune responses.

This clonotype was counted ten times or more. This clone's antigen is unknown. No per-base quality is available; no much larger clone lies one base away. TCR beta CDR3 regions were amplified from RNA transcripts. The first round of RT-PCR for the TCR CDR3 was performed with the HTBI primer set and the Qiagen OneStep RT-PCR kit. The libraries were constructed in a second round of multiplex PCR and then size-selected and purified. Libraries were sequenced paired-end with 100 bp reads on an Illumina HiSeq2000. The original pipeline was this. SOAPnuke was used to process the raw data, removing reads that contained adapters or uncalled bases, had a mean Phred below 15, or lacked an exact match to the constant primer or identifier. High-quality paired reads were merged with COPE v1.2.5, and unique nucleotide sequences were defined as clonotypes. Clonotypes were aligned to IMGT TRBV, TRBD and TRBJ reference segments using MiTCR v1.1. Analysis was restricted to V-J combinations with a frequency above 0.0001, which covered roughly 99% of repertoires. The TCS score was defined as the ratio of F50 (clonal expansion) to E x V (chaos), calculated using BLOSUM62-based TCRdist between CDR3 peptides within each V-J. Welch's t-statistics and random forest reduced some 510 V-J features to 10 to 15, which were used in a naive Bayes classifier (R e1071). TCRdb cleaned the public reads at Q25 with fastp, built clones with MiXCR and kept in-frame beta chains. When rows share a CDR3 protein, they turn into one entry using the most common DNA and genes. The V and J calls were not made by the authors but by TCRdb's processing. A total of a few hundred thousand distinct CDR3 sequences appear in this sample, about 13% of them only once. Of the sample, over 8.5% is held by the ten largest clones.

The germline V gene yields SGHTA for CDR1 and FQGNSA for CDR2. At the junction V is shortened by 5 bases and J by 5 bases; bases outside the gene matches: 4. Counted from cysteine to phenylalanine, this CDR3 has 13 amino acids. Kept here is only the CDR3 DNA, which spans 39 bases and is read in frame from base 1. Stable Graves' hyperthyroidism was defined as no progression to ophthalmopathy during 18 months of follow-up. Hyperthyroidism patients were aged 18 to 65 years and newly diagnosed, with disease duration of less than 2 months. Exclusion was applied to patients with uncontrolled infections, other autoimmune diseases, pregnancy or lactation. Diagnoses relied on clinical symptoms, serum thyroxine and TRAb, thyroid ultrasound and orbital computed tomography. PBMCs were isolated from approximately 10 ml of fresh peripheral blood by Ficoll-Paque density gradient centrifugation. Total RNA was extracted with Trizol reagent, and quality was checked on an Agilent 2100 Bioanalyzer.

The sample consisted of blood. This TCR was recovered from a woman aged 18-29 years with Graves' hyperthyroidism. The rearranged chain carries TRBV7-2 and TRBJ2-5; 8 junctional bases match TRBD2. CDR3 reads: CASSAGGGETQYF. The DNA sequence is as follows: TGTGCCAGCAGCGCCGGGGGGGGGGAGACCCAGTACTTC.